Below, 18 T cell receptor beta chains from the same sample are listed, as sequenced in a study of blood T cell repertoires in COVID-19. TCRdb's table, derived via immunoSEQ multiplex PCR, lists solely in-frame clones and lacks some. The sample lists around 350,000 clones, about 88% seen once, with roughly 3.1% in the top ten. Sequencing was carried out using peripheral blood. The receptors stem from a human donor in a cohort sampled during active COVID-19.

The chain joins TRBV7-3 to TRBJ1-5; D perhaps matches TRBD1 (5 bases). CDR1 SGHTA and CDR2 FQGTGA come from the germline V gene. The CDR3 contains 20 residues. Between the trimmed V and J ends, which lost 3 bases and 0 bases, there was a span of 24 bases. The CDR3 here is CASSLDSGEENIFSNQPQHF. CDR3 DNA sequence: TGTGCCAGCAGCTTGGATTCGGGGGAGGAGAACATCTTTAGCAATCAGCCCCAGCATTTT.

The J gene is TRBJ1-6, the V gene TRBV5-1; 9 nucleotides align to TRBD1. Trimming cost V 2 bases and J 9 bases; bases outside gene matches: 15. Looked up from germline, CDR1 is SGHRS and CDR2 is YFSETQ. This CDR3 region has 18 residues. The CDR3 DNA follows: TGCGCCAGCAGCTTCAACGAGGACAGGGGAGCCTTAGCTTCACCCCTCCACTTT. It codes for CASSFNEDRGALASPLHF. Complete variable domain (other parts from reference TRBV5-1 and TRBJ1-6): KAGVTQTPRYLIKTRGQQVTLSCSPISGHRSVSWYQQTPGQGLQFLFEYFSETQRNKGNFPGRFSGRQFSNSRSEMNVSTLELGDSALYLCASSFNEDRGALASPLHFGNGTRLTVT.

The chain is built from TRBV19 and TRBJ1-2, with D possibly being TRBD1 (5 bases). V was pared by 4 bases and J by 3 bases, with 15 bases between. This CDR3 is built from 15 residues. Germline V lookup: CDR1 LNHDA, CDR2 SQIVND (reference sequence). The CDR3 reads CASSSEFRVYYGYTF. CDR3 DNA sequence: TGTGCCAGTAGTAGCGAATTCAGGGTGTACTATGGCTACACCTTC.

The chain recombines TRBV7-9 with TRBJ2-7, with D perhaps TRBD2 (5 bases). The CDR3 contains 14 residues. V lost 5 bases, J lost 3 bases, and 14 bases lay in between. CDR1 and CDR2 from the germline V gene are SEHNR and FQNEAQ (reference sequence). CDR3 DNA: TGTGCCAGCAGCCTAGGGCTTGGAGGCTACGAGCAGTACTTC. Protein sequence: CASSLGLGGYEQYF.

The chain links TRBV19 to TRBJ2-6; tentative D call: TRBD1 (5 bases). Germline CDR1 and CDR2: LNHDA and SQIVND (reference sequence). This CDR3 has 15 residues. V was trimmed by 3 bases and J by 4 bases, leaving 10 bases between them. CDR3 DNA: TGTGCCAGTAGTATCCAGGGTGGAGGGGCCAACGTCCTGACTTTC. Translating gives CASSIQGGGANVLTF.

This clone has just one count. The rearrangement joins TRBV29-1 to TRBJ2-3; D remains unclear. V dropped 1 base and J dropped 2 bases, with 10 bases sitting between them. CDR1 is SQVTM and CDR2 is ANQGSEA in the germline V gene. The CDR3 totals 14 residues. CDR3 nucleotide sequence: TGCAGCGTTGAAGGCTGGAGAAACACAGATACGCAGTATTTT. Translation: CSVEGWRNTDTQYF.

V and J are TRBV28 and TRBJ2-7; 12 bases map to TRBD2. Germline CDR1 reads MDHEN; CDR2 reads SYDVKM. V gave up 3 bases and J gave up 0 bases; unmatched junction bases: 3. The CDR3 loop spans 16 amino acids. CDR3 protein: CASSLVTSGSSYEQYF. In DNA form, the CDR3 reads TGTGCCAGCAGTTTGGTGACTAGCGGGAGCTCCTACGAGCAGTACTTC.

The V gene is TRBV2, the J gene TRBJ2-7; possibly TRBD1 for D (7 bases). Germline V CDR1 and CDR2: SNHLY, FYNNEI. This CDR3 contains 14 residues. Trimming pared 5 bases from V and 3 bases from J, leaving 14 bases between. CDR3 loop: CASSSGGTLYEQYF. The CDR3, as DNA: TGTGCCAGCAGTTCAGGGGGGACTCTCTACGAGCAGTACTTC. The full variable domain, its missing parts supplied by reference TRBV2 and TRBJ2-7, is EPEVTQTPSHQVTQMGQEVILRCVPISNHLYFYWYRQILGQKVEFLVSFYNNEISEKSEIFDDQFSVERPDGSNFTLKIRSTKLEDSAMYFCASSSGGTLYEQYFGPGTRLTVT.

This clone has a single count. CDR3 nucleotides: TGCGCCAGCATGACGACTAGCGGGAACACAGATACGCAGTATTTT. Its protein is CASMTTSGNTDTQYF. The V and J genes are TRBV5-1 and TRBJ2-3, with TRBD2 matching over 11 bases. CDR1 and CDR2 from the germline V gene are SGHRS and YFSETQ. The CDR3 is 15 residues long. V trimming: 6 bases; J trimming: 2 bases; junction bases outside the gene matches: 5.

The CDR3 bases are TGTGCCAGCAGCCTAACCAGGGCTAACTATGGCTACACCTTC. It is translated as CASSLTRANYGYTF. The chain has TRBV5-5 and TRBJ1-2, with a possible D match to TRBD1 (5 bases). CDR3 length: 14 residues. Germline CDR1 SGHKS, CDR2 YYEKEE (reference sequence). The V end lost 4 bases, the J end lost 0 bases, and 10 bases lay between the germline ends. Looking up the rest from reference TRBV5-5 and TRBJ1-2 gives the full variable domain: DAGVTQSPTHLIKTRGQQVTLRCSPISGHKSVSWYQQVLGQGPQFIFQYYEKEERGRGNFPDRFSARQFPNYSSELNVNALLLGDSALYLCASSLTRANYGYTFGSGTRLTVV.

This sequence joins TRBV30 and TRBJ1-2; maybe TRBD1 (6 bases). CDR3 length equals 16 residues. V lost 2 bases, J lost 2 bases, and 18 bases lay in between. The germline CDR1 and CDR2 sequences are GTSNPN and SVGIG (reference sequence). This CDR3 is CAWSSLRGQRNYGYTF. CDR3 DNA: TGTGCCTGGAGTTCCCTGCGGGGGCAGAGGAACTATGGCTACACCTTC.

In regard to this clone: Mismatch with germline at one junction end may stem from a read error. Other nucleotide sequences from this sample produce the same CDR3. This chain uses TRBV11-2 with TRBJ1-1, with D possibly being TRBD1 (5 bases). CDR3 size: 13 residues. CDR1 is SGHAT and CDR2 is FQNNGV in the germline V gene. Written as DNA, the CDR3 is TGTGCCAGCAGCCTAGACAGGAACACTGAAGCTTTCTTT. As protein: CASSLDRNTEAFF.

This chain joins TRBV6-6 and TRBJ2-5; 7 nucleotides align to TRBD2. The CDR3 has 14 amino acids. Germline V gene sequence: CDR1 MNHNY, CDR2 SVGAGI (reference sequence). The V segment lost 6 bases and the J segment 2 bases; nucleotides outside the gene matches: 6. DNA of the CDR3: TGTGCCAGCAGCCAGCGGGGAGGACAAGAGACCCAGTACTTC. It is translated as CASSQRGGQETQYF.

The chain joins TRBV5-1 to TRBJ2-3; 13 bases are shared with TRBD2. This CDR3 is 17 amino acids long. V lost 2 bases, J lost 0 bases, and 3 bases stayed unmatched. Germline V gives CDR1 SGHRS, CDR2 YFSETQ. The CDR3 loop is CASSFGTSGTSTDTQYF. The CDR3, as DNA: TGCGCCAGCAGCTTCGGGACTAGCGGGACCAGCACAGATACGCAGTATTTT.

J is TRBJ2-1 and V is TRBV27; the D gene is possibly TRBD2 (6 bases). Deletions cut 3 bases from V and 7 bases from J, with 22 bases between. The CDR3 is 17 residues long. The germline CDR1 and CDR2 sequences are MNHEY and SMNVEV (reference sequence). The DNA of the CDR3 is TGTGCCAGCAGTTTTGGCGTATTGACCCCGGGGAGGAATGAGCAGTTCTTC. Translated: CASSFGVLTPGRNEQFF.

This rearrangement joins TRBV7-3 to TRBJ2-3; TRBD2 matches at 7 bases. The ends lost 5 bases at V and 8 bases at J; junction bases unmatched: 13. The CDR3 totals 15 residues. The germline CDR1 and CDR2 sequences are SGHTA and FQGTGA. For the CDR3, the DNA is TGTGCCAGCAGCAAAAGCGGGACTCATTATGGTACGCAGTATTTT. Translation gives CASSKSGTHYGTQYF.

The chain employs TRBV6-2 or TRBV6-3 and TRBJ2-1; 10 nucleotides align to TRBD2. The germline V gene has CDR1 MNHEY and CDR2 SVGEGT. The CDR3 totals 19 residues. With V trimmed by 3 bases and J by 2 bases, 13 bases remained unmatched. The CDR3 bases are TGTGCCAGCAGTTATCCCGGGCCCAGCGGGGGGGCTACCTACAATGAGCAGTTCTTC. Protein product: CASSYPGPSGGATYNEQFF.

To note about this clone: The sample holds other DNA sequences that translate to the same CDR3. V is TRBV5-1 and J is TRBJ2-5; the match to TRBD2 covers 10 bases. Unmatched junction bases numbered 0, after V lost 2 bases and J lost 2 bases. The CDR3 is 14 amino acids. Per germline, CDR1 SGHRS and CDR2 YFSETQ. CDR3 sequence reads: CASSLAGGQETQYF. For the CDR3, the DNA is TGCGCCAGCAGCTTAGCGGGAGGGCAAGAGACCCAGTACTTC.